This T cell receptor (beta chain) was retrieved from a study of T cell responses to AZD1222 COVID-19 vaccine. Regarding the study as a whole: Clonal diversity was possibly underestimated; the donors were predominantly white British and more often female. At baseline, just five to seven AZD1222 recipients tested seropositive. Unmutated variant regions reportedly attract nearly half of all spike-specific TCRs. Recipients of two AZD1222 doses showed rising Spike-specific TCR breadth and depth.

V gave up 1 base and J gave up 0 bases, with 10 bases separating them. The CDR3 runs 16 residues. CDR1 and CDR2 from the germline V gene are LNHDA and SQIVND (reference sequence). The repertoire was sequenced with immunoSEQ multiplex PCR; TCRdb's copy has only in-frame clones and lacks some. The sample holds tens of thousands of clones, roughly 84% seen once. Concerning this clone: Its antigen is unknown.

V and J are TRBV19 and TRBJ2-1; D uncertain. This sequence was found in an adult in good health. The sample consisted of peripheral blood, taken on day 0 of AZD1222 vaccination. The CDR3: CASSIGSQVSYNEQFF. The CDR3 coding sequence is TGTGCCAGTAGTATAGGTAGCCAGGTCTCCTACAATGAGCAGTTCTTC.